The rows below give T cell receptor beta chains drawn from one sample of a study of blood T cell repertoires in COVID-19. Repertoires were generated with immunoSEQ multiplex PCR, while TCRdb's copy carries only in-frame clones and drops some. The sample yields 360,000 or so clones, nearly 90% seen once. Material: peripheral blood. The receptors here all came from a man aged 18 to 29 with active or convalescent COVID-19. Each CDR3 is given with its conserved first and last residue. Fields, in order: D gene, clone size, V gene, J gene, CDR3 DNA, CDR3 protein. The D gene is left open where the match is weak. Clone size is given for some rows only: seen once, a few or many times, or a class if the clone is expanded.

>-|-|TRBV2|TRBJ2-5
TGTGCCAGCAGTGAATTGGAGTACAAGACCTTCCAGACCCAGTACTTC
CASSELEYKTFQTQYF
>TRBD1|-|TRBV19|TRBJ1-1
TGTGCCAGTAGTATAGAGACAGGGGGTAGTCTCACTGAAGCTTTCTTT
CASSIETGGSLTEAFF
>TRBD1|-|TRBV9|TRBJ1-2
TGTGCCAGCCGGGACAGTTCTAACTATGGCTACACCTTC
CASRDSSNYGYTF
>TRBD1|-|TRBV6-6|TRBJ2-7
TGTGCCAGCAGTGGGCAGGGGGCGCAGGGTTCCTACGAGCAGTACTTC
CASSGQGAQGSYEQYF
>TRBD1|-|TRBV4-3|TRBJ1-2
TGCGCCAGCAGCCCCCGGGACAGGAATAACTATGGCTACACCTTC
CASSPRDRNNYGYTF
>TRBD1|-|TRBV7-9|TRBJ2-1
TGTGCCAGCAGCGTCTACAGGGGTTCCTACAATGAGCAGTTCTTC
CASSVYRGSYNEQFF
>-|-|TRBV7-9|TRBJ1-1
TGTGCCAGCAGCTTGGACAGCGAAGCTTTCTTT
CASSLDSEAFF
>-|-|TRBV30|TRBJ2-1
TGTGCCTGGAGTGTACATGGGTTCGGAGGATGGGCGTTCTTC
CAWSVHGFGGWAFF
>-|-|TRBV29-1|TRBJ2-3
TGCAGCGTTGATGGAGGTGCATCGGCTCCGGGGATGAATACGCAGTATTTT
CSVDGGASAPGMNTQYF
>TRBD1|-|TRBV7-9|TRBJ1-4
TGTGCCAGCAGCTTAGGGCGGCCAGGGGGTGAAAAACTGTTTTTT
CASSLGRPGGEKLFF
>-|-|TRBV13|TRBJ2-2
TGTGCCAGCAGCCCCCTAGGCCGCCGGGAGCTGTTTTTT
CASSPLGRRELFF
>TRBD1|-|TRBV27|TRBJ2-7
TGTGCCAGCAGTCCCAGGGGGCAGGGGTCCTACGAGCAGTACTTC
CASSPRGQGSYEQYF
>-|few|TRBV4-1|TRBJ1-2
TGCGCCAGCAGCCAAGATTTTAACACCAACTATGGCTACACCTTC
CASSQDFNTNYGYTF
>TRBD2|-|TRBV19|TRBJ2-1
TGTGCCAGTAGTCCAAAGGGACTAGCGGCACATAATGAGCAGTTCTTC
CASSPKGLAAHNEQFF
>TRBD1|-|TRBV27|TRBJ1-2
TGTGCCAGCAGGGGAACCGGACAGGGGAGCTATGGCTACACCTTC
CASRGTGQGSYGYTF
>-|-|TRBV27|TRBJ1-1
TGTGCCAGCCGGGGGATGAACACTGAAGCTTTCTTT
CASRGMNTEAFF
>-|-|TRBV7-6|TRBJ1-1
TGTGCCAGCAGCTTATCTACAGGGTTGAACACTGAAGCTTTCTTT
CASSLSTGLNTEAFF
>TRBD1|-|TRBV11-3|TRBJ2-3
TGTGCCAGCAGCTTAGGCAGGGGGCTAGCGGATACGCAGTATTTT
CASSLGRGLADTQYF
>-|-|TRBV23-1|TRBJ2-1
TGCGCCAGCAGTCAAAGACTCCAGAGCTCCTACAATGAGCAGTTCTTC
CASSQRLQSSYNEQFF
>-|-|TRBV6-5|TRBJ1-5
TGTGCCAGCAGCGGGAACAACAATCAGCCCCAGCATTTT
CASSGNNNQPQHF
>-|-|TRBV21-1|TRBJ1-2
TGTGCCAGCCGACAGGTTCTCGTCTATGGCTACACCTTC
CASRQVLVYGYTF
>TRBD2|-|TRBV9|TRBJ2-2
TGTGCCAGCAGCGTAGAGTCTAGCGGGGGGAGAGCCGGGGAGCTGTTTTTT
CASSVESSGGRAGELFF
>TRBD1|-|TRBV5-4|TRBJ1-2
TGTGCCAGCAGCTTGGACAGGGGGCAAAACTATGGCTACACCTTC
CASSLDRGQNYGYTF
>-|-|TRBV4-1|TRBJ1-5
TGCGCCAGCAGCCCCACGGTCGTCAATCAGCCCCAGCATTTT
CASSPTVVNQPQHF
>-|-|TRBV5-8|TRBJ1-5
TGTGCCAGCAGCTATTCAGGGGCTAGCAATCAGCCCCAGCATTTT
CASSYSGASNQPQHF
>TRBD1|-|TRBV4-3|TRBJ1-4
TGCGCCAGCAGCCAAGAAAGGACAGGGGCGTCAGCTAATGAAAAACTGTTTTTT
CASSQERTGASANEKLFF
>-|-|TRBV28|TRBJ2-3
TGTGCCAGCAAAAATTTCGACGGGAGCACGGATACGCAGTATTTT
CASKNFDGSTDTQYF
>-|-|TRBV5-1|TRBJ1-1
TGCGCCAGCAGCTTCATACCAGGGGACACTGAAGCTTTCTTT
CASSFIPGDTEAFF
>-|-|TRBV14|TRBJ2-5
TGTGCCAGCAGCCGGACTTCCCAAGAGACCCAGTACTTC
CASSRTSQETQYF
>TRBD1|-|TRBV19|TRBJ2-7
TGTGCCAGTAGTGTCCGACAGGGGGCCTACGAGCAGTACTTC
CASSVRQGAYEQYF